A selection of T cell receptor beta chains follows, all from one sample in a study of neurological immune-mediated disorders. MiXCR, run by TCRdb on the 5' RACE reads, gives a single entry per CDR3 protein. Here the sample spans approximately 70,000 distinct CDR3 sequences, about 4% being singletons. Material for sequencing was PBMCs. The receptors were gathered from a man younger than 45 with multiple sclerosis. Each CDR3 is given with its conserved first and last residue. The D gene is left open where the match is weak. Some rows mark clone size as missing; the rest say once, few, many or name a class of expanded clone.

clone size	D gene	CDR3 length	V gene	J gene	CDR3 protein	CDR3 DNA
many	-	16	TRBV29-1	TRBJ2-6	CSVAGHTSSGANVLTF	TGCAGCGTTGCAGGGCATACAAGCTCTGGGGCCAACGTCCTGACTTTC
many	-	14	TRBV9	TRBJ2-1	CASTPGGAGSEQFF	TGTGCCAGCACCCCTGGGGGGGCTGGTAGTGAGCAGTTCTTC
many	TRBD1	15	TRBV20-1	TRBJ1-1	CSASKPGGLNTEAFF	TGCAGTGCTAGTAAGCCAGGGGGGTTGAACACTGAAGCTTTCTTT
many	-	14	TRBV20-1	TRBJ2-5	CSARVGGNQETQYF	TGCAGTGCTAGAGTCGGGGGCAACCAAGAGACCCAGTACTTC
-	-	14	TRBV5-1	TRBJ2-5	CASQPAPTQETQYF	TGCGCCAGCCAACCGGCACCAACCCAGGAGACCCAGTACTTC
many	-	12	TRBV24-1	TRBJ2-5	CATSDLSETQYF	TGTGCCACCAGTGATTTGTCCGAGACCCAGTACTTC
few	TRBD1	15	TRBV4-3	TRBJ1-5	CASSQDRGRNQPQNF	TGCGCCAGCAGCCAAGACAGGGGGCGCAATCAGCCCCAGAATTTT
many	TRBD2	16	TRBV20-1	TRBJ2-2	CSARDLKRGNTGELFF	TGCAGTGCTAGAGATCTTAAGCGGGGGAACACCGGGGAGCTGTTTTTT
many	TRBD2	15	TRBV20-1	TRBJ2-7	CSAESGLAGGYEQYF	TGCAGTGCTGAATCGGGACTAGCGGGGGGCTACGAGCAGTACTTC
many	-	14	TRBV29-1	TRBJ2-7	CSVEGGKGVSEQYF	TGCAGCGTTGAAGGAGGAAAGGGGGTCTCGGAGCAGTACTTC
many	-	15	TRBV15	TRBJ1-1	CATSREKGQNTEAFF	TGTGCCACCAGCAGAGAAAAGGGGCAGAACACTGAAGCTTTCTTT
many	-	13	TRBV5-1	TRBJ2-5	CASSLTNSETQYF	TGCGCCAGCAGCTTGACCAACTCGGAGACCCAGTACTTC
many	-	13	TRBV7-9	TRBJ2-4	CASSSYLPNIQYF	TGTGCCAGCAGCTCTTACCTTCCAAACATTCAGTACTTC
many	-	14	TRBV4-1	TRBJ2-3	CASSQDRGTDTQYF	TGCGCCAGCAGCCAAGATCGAGGTACAGATACGCAGTATTTT
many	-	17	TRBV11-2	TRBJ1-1	CASSLDVVSPWGTEAFF	TGTGCCAGCAGCTTAGATGTTGTGTCACCCTGGGGCACTGAAGCTTTCTTT
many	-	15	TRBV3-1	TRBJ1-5	CASSPSSRTHQPQHF	TGTGCCAGCAGCCCTAGTTCTCGAACCCATCAGCCCCAGCATTTT
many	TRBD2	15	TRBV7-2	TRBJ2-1	CASSFGLAGFNEQFF	TGTGCCAGCAGCTTTGGCCTAGCGGGGTTCAATGAGCAGTTCTTC
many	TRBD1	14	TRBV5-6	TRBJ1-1	CASSFNRGGTEAFF	TGTGCCAGCAGCTTCAACAGGGGAGGGACTGAAGCTTTCTTT
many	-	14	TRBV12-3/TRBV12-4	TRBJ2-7	CASSHQPQGREQYF	TGTGCCAGCAGTCACCAACCTCAGGGACGCGAGCAGTACTTC
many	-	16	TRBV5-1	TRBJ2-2	CASSFGRGPNTGELFF	TGCGCCAGCAGCTTCGGGCGGGGGCCGAACACCGGGGAGCTGTTTTTT
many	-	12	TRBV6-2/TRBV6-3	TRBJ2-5	CASAAVEETQYF	TGTGCCAGCGCCGCTGTAGAGGAGACCCAGTACTTC
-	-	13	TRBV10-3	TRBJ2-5	CAIGPVAQENQYF	TGTGCCATCGGTCCCGTTGCGCAAGAGAACCAGTACTTC
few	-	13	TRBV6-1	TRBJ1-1	CASRTGLDTEAFF	TGTGCCAGCAGAACGGGGCTAGACACTGAAGCTTTCTTT
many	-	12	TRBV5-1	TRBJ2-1	CASRHSYNEQFF	TGCGCCAGCCGCCACTCCTACAATGAGCAGTTCTTC
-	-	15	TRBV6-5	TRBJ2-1	CASSMFRQTFNEQFF	TGTGCCAGCAGTATGTTCCGACAGACCTTCAATGAGCAGTTCTTC
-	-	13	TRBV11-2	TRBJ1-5	CASSLDINQPQNF	TGTGCCAGCAGCCTGGACATCAATCAGCCCCAGAATTTT
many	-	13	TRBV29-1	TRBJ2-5	CSVARDTQETQYF	TGCAGCGTGGCACGGGACACACAAGAGACCCAGTACTTC
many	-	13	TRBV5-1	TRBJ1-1	CASRSRMNTEAFF	TGCGCCAGCAGGTCCCGGATGAACACTGAAGCTTTCTTT
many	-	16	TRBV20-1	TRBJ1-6	CSAGKAGNSYNSPLNF	TGCAGTGCTGGGAAAGCTGGGAACTCCTATAATTCACCCCTCAACTTT
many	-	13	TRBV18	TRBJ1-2	CASSGQSLYGYTF	TGTGCCAGCTCAGGGCAGAGCTTATATGGCTACACCTTC
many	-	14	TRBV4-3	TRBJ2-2	CASRFRGNTGELFF	TGCGCCAGCAGATTCAGGGGGAACACCGGGGAGCTGTTTTTT
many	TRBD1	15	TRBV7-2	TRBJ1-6	CASSPRQGNASPLHF	TGTGCCAGCAGCCCTCGACAGGGAAACGCTTCACCCCTCCACTTT
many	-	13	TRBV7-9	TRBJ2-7	CASSLEGNYEQYF	TGTGCCAGCAGCTTAGAGGGGAACTACGAGCAGTACTTC